The 20 T cell receptor beta chains presented below share a single source sample, sequenced in a study of cytomegalovirus exposure and HLA in healthy donors. Use of 60 Vbeta and 13 Jbeta primers characterized the PCR. The method was immunoSEQ multiplex PCR; TCRdb's version includes in-frame clones alone and lacks a portion of them. The profile covers 150,000 or so clones, with approximately 73% appearing a single time and 1.5% to 2% taken by the ten largest. Input material: PBMCs. The receptors stem from a woman between 18 and 29 years old in good health and CMV-seronegative.

The chain couples TRBV5-1 to TRBJ1-1; D might be TRBD1 (5 bases). CDR3 length: 15 residues. Germline CDR1 is SGHRS and CDR2 is YFSETQ. Trimming left V 4 bases short and J 5 bases short, with 18 bases between. The CDR3 DNA reads as TGCGCCAGCAGCACCTTCGGACATGGGCGGACTGAAGCTTTCTTT. Its translation: CASSTFGHGRTEAFF.

The chain links TRBV28 to TRBJ1-5, with 7 bases that match TRBD1. Trimming at V came to 2 bases and at J to 1 base, leaving 2 bases not matched to a gene. Germline V CDR1 and CDR2: MDHEN, SYDVKM. This CDR3 is 15 amino acids long. The CDR3 DNA sequence: TGTGCCAGCAGTTTAGACAGGGAGAGCAATCAGCCCCAGCATTTT. Its translation: CASSLDRESNQPQHF.

Worth noting for this clone: At the DNA level, this CDR3 is encoded by other sequences in the same sample as well. This sequence joins TRBV7-2 and TRBJ2-7; possible D gene TRBD2, 6 bases. CDR1 and CDR2 (germline): SGHTA, FQGNSA. Deletions cut 3 bases from V and 1 base from J, with 13 bases between. The CDR3 totals 15 residues. Here the CDR3 reads CASSLGPGESYEQYF. In DNA, the CDR3 is TGTGCCAGCAGCTTGGGACCGGGGGAGTCCTACGAGCAGTACTTC.

This rearrangement joins TRBV2 to TRBJ2-7, with 8 bases lining up with TRBD1. Per the germline V gene, CDR1 is SNHLY and CDR2 is FYNNEI. V was pared by 5 bases and J by 2 bases, with 5 bases of the junction left unmatched. CDR3 length: 14 residues. CDR3 sequence: CASSKRQGTYEQYV. The CDR3 nucleotides are TGTGCCAGCAGTAAGAGACAGGGGACCTACGAGCAGTACGTC.

The count of this clone is one. The CDR3, as DNA: TGTGCCAGCAGTGACTTAACAGGGGGGAGCAATCAGCCCCAGCATTTT. Translating it yields CASSDLTGGSNQPQHF. The chain uses TRBV6-4 and TRBJ1-5; 8 bases map to TRBD1. The CDR3 sequence is 16 residues long. From germline, CDR1 is MRHNA and CDR2 SNTAGT. V lost 1 base to trimming and J lost 1 base; unmatched junction nucleotides: 3.

The chain employs TRBV10-3 and TRBJ2-7; D might be TRBD2 (5 bases). The germline V gene has CDR1 ENHRY and CDR2 SYGVKD. The germline V and J ends were trimmed by 3 bases and 2 bases, with 11 bases remaining between them. The CDR3 length is 14 residues. CDR3 residues: CAISDAGPAYEQYF. The DNA for the CDR3 is TGTGCCATCAGTGATGCGGGCCCGGCCTACGAGCAGTACTTC.

This chain connects TRBV11-2 to TRBJ2-2; 7 nucleotides agree with TRBD1. With 4 bases clipped from V and 6 bases from J, the junction kept 8 bases outside the gene matches. CDR1 SGHAT and CDR2 FQNNGV come from the germline V gene. The CDR3 is 15 amino acids. The CDR3 here is CASSYLQGKAGELFF. The CDR3 DNA reads TGTGCCAGCAGCTACCTACAGGGGAAGGCCGGGGAGCTGTTTTTT.

This chain links TRBV5-1 with TRBJ2-3; 10 nucleotides agree with TRBD2. Losses at the gene ends were 5 bases for V and 2 bases for J; bases not matched to a gene: 11. The CDR3 contains 17 residues. The germline V gene has CDR1 SGHRS and CDR2 YFSETQ. The CDR3 sequence: CASRLGLAGEYTDTQYF. CDR3 in DNA: TGCGCCAGCAGGTTAGGGCTAGCGGGGGAGTACACAGATACGCAGTATTTT.

This chain connects TRBV7-2 to TRBJ2-7, with 8 bases aligning to TRBD1. CDR3 length: 15 amino acids. Per the germline V gene, CDR1 is SGHTA and CDR2 is FQGNSA. The junction had 7 bases not matched to a gene; V was cut back by 3 bases and J by 3 bases. The CDR3 DNA sequence: TGTGCCAGCAGCTTTGGACAGGGTATATTCTACGAGCAGTACTTC. Translation: CASSFGQGIFYEQYF.

This chain links TRBV7-9 with TRBJ1-1; the match to TRBD1 covers 7 bases. This CDR3 region has 16 residues. Per germline, CDR1 SEHNR and CDR2 FQNEAQ (reference sequence). The V gene end was trimmed by 4 bases and the J gene end by 1 base; junction bases not matched to a gene: 9. As DNA, the CDR3 is TGTGCCAGCAGCTCCCCAGGGGGGAATACGAACACTGAAGCTTTCTTT. Amino acid sequence: CASSSPGGNTNTEAFF.

A note on this clone: Other DNA sequences in the same sample also yield this CDR3. The rearrangement links TRBV7-2 to TRBJ2-2, with unresolved D. The length of the CDR3 is 13 residues. Trimming pared 1 base from V and 5 bases from J, leaving 5 bases between. Per the germline V gene, CDR1 is SGHTA and CDR2 is FQGNSA. CDR3 in amino acids: CASSLVSTGELFF. CDR3 DNA: TGTGCCAGCAGCTTAGTATCGACCGGGGAGCTGTTTTTT.

As DNA, the CDR3 is TGTGCCAGTAGCCTCGGGAGGGATTATGGCTACACCTTC. Translating it yields CASSLGRDYGYTF. The chain employs TRBV19 and TRBJ1-2; D unresolved. V was clipped by 6 bases and J by 5 bases, with 13 bases between them. CDR3 length: 13 amino acids. Germline CDR1 LNHDA, CDR2 SQIVND (reference sequence).

V usage is TRBV5-1 and J usage is TRBJ1-1; TRBD1 agrees at 7 bases. Germline trimming cut 6 bases from V and 1 base from J; bases unmatched to any gene: 6. CDR1 is SGHRS and CDR2 is YFSETQ in the germline V gene. This CDR3 comprises 14 residues. The CDR3 nucleotides read TGCGCCAGCAACCGCCAGGGGGGGAACACTGAAGCTTTCTTT. The encoded protein is CASNRQGGNTEAFF.

This clone was counted only a few times. The CDR3 DNA reads TGTGCCAGCTCACCACCGACAGGGGCCTACGAGCAGTACTTC. Translating gives CASSPPTGAYEQYF. The chain recombines TRBV18 with TRBJ2-7, with 8 nucleotides matching TRBD1. This CDR3 is 14 amino acids long. CDR1 KGHSH and CDR2 LQKENI come from the germline V gene. V lost 0 bases and J lost 2; bases outside the gene matches: 0.

The chain employs TRBV19 and TRBJ1-6; 7 nucleotides align to TRBD1. There are 17 residues in the CDR3. Germline V lookup: CDR1 LNHDA, CDR2 SQIVND (reference sequence). V lost 1 base, J lost 5 bases, and 8 bases stayed unmatched. The CDR3 sequence: CASSIVPGGTDNSPLHF. DNA of the CDR3: TGTGCCAGTAGTATAGTCCCAGGGGGTACGGATAATTCACCCCTCCACTTT. The full variable domain, with the rest looked up from reference TRBV19 and TRBJ1-6, is DGGITQSPKYLFRKEGQNVTLSCEQNLNHDAMYWYRQDPGQGLRLIYYSQIVNDFQKGDIAEGYSVSREKKESFPLTVTSAQKNPTAFYLCASSIVPGGTDNSPLHFGNGTRLTVT.

This chain uses TRBV5-4 with TRBJ1-2; 7 nucleotides match TRBD1. The V segment lost 4 bases and the J segment 5 bases; nucleotides outside the gene matches: 5. The length of the CDR3 is 13 residues. CDR1 and CDR2 (germline): SGHNT, YYREEE (reference sequence). In nucleotides, the CDR3 is TGTGCCAGCAGCGCGACAGGGATGTATGGCTACACCTTC. This codes for CASSATGMYGYTF.

This chain uses TRBV6-5 with TRBJ2-1, with 11 bases aligning to TRBD2. Germline V gene lookup returns CDR1 MNHEY and CDR2 SVGAGI. V shed 4 bases and J 6 bases; nucleotides not matched to a gene: 2. The CDR3 has 14 amino acids. CDR3 sequence: CASSSGTSGNEQFF. The CDR3, as DNA: TGTGCCAGCAGTTCTGGGACTAGCGGCAATGAGCAGTTCTTC.

V usage is TRBV28 and J usage is TRBJ1-6, with unresolved D. The CDR3 has 15 residues. Germline values: CDR1 MDHEN, CDR2 SYDVKM. Trimming removed 9 bases at V and 10 bases at J, with 22 bases between. In nucleotides, the CDR3 is TGTGCCAGTCACCTCCGACAAGCGGGCGGGTCACCCCTCCACTTT. It specifies CASHLRQAGGSPLHF.

Comment on this clone: The sample contains more than one DNA sequence encoding this CDR3. The rearrangement links TRBV7-2 to TRBJ1-2, with 8 positions matching TRBD1. Trimming at V came to 4 bases and at J to 4 bases, leaving 2 bases not matched to a gene. The CDR3 is 13 residues long. The germline V gene has CDR1 SGHTA and CDR2 FQGNSA. Here the CDR3 DNA reads TGTGCCAGCAGCTCCGGACAGGGCTATGGCTACACCTTC. It encodes CASSSGQGYGYTF.

This rearrangement joins TRBV5-4 to TRBJ2-3; maybe TRBD1 (6 bases). The CDR3 has 15 residues. Germline values: CDR1 SGHNT, CDR2 YYREEE (reference sequence). Trimming took 4 bases from V and 0 from J, leaving 12 bases between them. CDR3 residues: CASSQLQGSTDTQYF. The CDR3 nucleotides read TGTGCCAGCAGCCAGCTCCAGGGGAGCACAGATACGCAGTATTTT.